The sequence of this T cell receptor beta chain was determined in a study of cytomegalovirus exposure and HLA in healthy donors. PCR used 60 Vbeta primers and 13 Jbeta primers. Clones were read by immunoSEQ multiplex PCR, and TCRdb kept only the in-frame ones, dropping some. In the table there are about 96,000 clones, about four fifths of which are singletons. This CDR3 is built from 11 residues. From germline, CDR1 is LNHDA and CDR2 SQIVND (reference sequence). Deletions cut 10 bases from V and 7 bases from J, with 10 bases between. This TCR derives from a woman in her 70s in good health and CMV-seropositive. The sample consisted of PBMCs. The rearrangement joins TRBV19 to TRBJ1-4, with a tentative D call TRBD1 (6 bases). The CDR3 spells CATQGGEKLFF. CDR3 bases: TGTGCCACACAGGGTGGTGAAAAACTGTTTTTT.